The 29 T cell receptor beta chains reported below all come from one sample, sequenced in a study of blood T cell repertoires in COVID-19 (dated by TCRdb to the early 2020s). Libraries were made using the immunoSEQ multiplex PCR assay. TCRdb limited this immuneACCESS table to in-frame rearrangements with V and J called. A share of clones is missing; checked studies link under half to unresolved V genes, and the rest is unexplained. Across this sample there are 52,000 or so clones, with over 75% seen only once. The ten largest clones add up to around 27% of the sample. Sequencing used peripheral blood. The receptors shown here come from a human donor in a cohort sampled during active COVID-19.

The chain recombines TRBV19 with TRBJ1-1, with a weak D call TRBD1 (6 bases). V lost 3 bases and J lost 1, with 9 bases in between. The CDR3 totals 14 residues. Germline V gene data show CDR1 as LNHDA and CDR2 as SQIVND (reference sequence). This CDR3 reads CASSINRENTEAFF. The DNA for the CDR3 is TGTGCCAGTAGTATTAACAGGGAGAACACTGAAGCTTTCTTT.

The CDR3 is CASSYPRAGQGATYEQYF. CDR3 DNA sequence: TGTGCCAGCAGTTACCCCAGGGCAGGACAGGGGGCGACCTACGAGCAGTACTTC. The chain joins TRBV6-7 to TRBJ2-7; 11 nucleotides match TRBD1. TRBV6-7 is an ORF, and what it does is uncertain. CDR3 length: 18 amino acids. V lost 2 bases to trimming and J lost 2 bases; unmatched junction nucleotides: 11.

This clone appeared a few times. The chain employs TRBV5-4 and TRBJ2-3; TRBD2 matches at 8 bases. This CDR3 contains 14 residues. Germline CDR1 reads SGHNT; CDR2 reads YYREEE (reference sequence). The junction had 7 bases not matched to a gene; V was cut back by 4 bases and J by 6 bases. For the CDR3, the DNA is TGTGCCAGCAGCCCGGGAGGGGTTTGGGATACGCAGTATTTT. Translation: CASSPGGVWDTQYF.

In this sample, this clone turned up a few times. The chain recombines TRBV5-1 with TRBJ2-7, with a possible D match to TRBD2 (7 bases). V was trimmed by 0 bases and J by 0 bases, leaving 10 bases between them. Germline lookup yields CDR1 SGHRS and CDR2 YFSETQ. CDR3 length equals 15 residues. CDR3 amino acids: CASSLVAGASYEQYF. CDR3 in DNA: TGCGCCAGCAGCTTGGTGGCGGGGGCCTCCTACGAGCAGTACTTC.

CDR3 region: CASSPTGTNTEAFF. CDR3 sequence (DNA): TGTGCCAGCAGCCCAACAGGAACTAACACTGAAGCTTTCTTT. The chain is built from TRBV7-3 and TRBJ1-1; tentatively, D is TRBD1 (5 bases). Germline values: CDR1 SGHTA, CDR2 FQGTGA. V lost 5 bases and J lost 2, with 12 bases in between. The CDR3 extends over 14 amino acids. Complete variable domain (other parts from reference TRBV7-3 and TRBJ1-1): GAGVSQTPSNKVTEKGKYVELRCDPISGHTALYWYRQSLGQGPEFLIYFQGTGAADDSGLPNDRFFAVRPEGSVSTLKIQRTERGDSAVYLCASSPTGTNTEAFFGQGTRLTVV.

The chain couples TRBV5-4 to TRBJ1-1; weak D call: TRBD1 (5 bases). Trimming took 2 bases from V and 3 from J, leaving 17 bases between them. The CDR3 has 16 amino acids. The V gene's germline CDR1 is SGHNT and CDR2 YYREEE (reference sequence). This CDR3 is CASSFPRGGGDTEAFF. The CDR3 DNA is TGTGCCAGCAGCTTTCCACGTGGCGGGGGGGACACTGAAGCTTTCTTT.

V is TRBV5-1 and J is TRBJ2-7; the match to TRBD1 covers 7 bases. CDR1 and CDR2 from the germline V gene are SGHRS and YFSETQ. The ends lost 0 bases at V and 3 bases at J; junction bases unmatched: 6. The CDR3 is 15 residues long. CDR3 loop: CASSLALGQDYEQYF. CDR3 nucleotides: TGCGCCAGCAGCTTGGCCCTAGGACAGGACTACGAGCAGTACTTC.

The chain carries TRBV2 and TRBJ2-5; D remains unclear. CDR3 length: 10 amino acids. CDR1 and CDR2 (germline): SNHLY, FYNNEI. With 7 bases removed from V and 5 bases from J, the gap between germline ends came to 5 bases. The CDR3 protein is CASTQETQYF. In DNA, the CDR3 is TGTGCCAGCACCCAGGAGACCCAGTACTTC. Full variable domain (outside the CDR3, taken from reference TRBV2 and TRBJ2-5): EPEVTQTPSHQVTQMGQEVILRCVPISNHLYFYWYRQILGQKVEFLVSFYNNEISEKSEIFDDQFSVERPDGSNFTLKIRSTKLEDSAMYFCASTQETQYFGPGTRLLVL.

J is TRBJ2-7 and V is TRBV6-6; 7 bases fit TRBD2. This CDR3 contains 14 residues. Germline loops: CDR1 MNHNY, CDR2 SVGAGI (reference sequence). V was pared by 6 bases and J by 2 bases, with 7 bases of the junction left unmatched. The CDR3 DNA follows: TGTGCCAGCAGAGACGGCGGGGGTCCCTACGAGCAGTACTTC. Its translation is CASRDGGGPYEQYF.

This chain uses TRBV3-1 (or the pseudogene TRBV3-2) with TRBJ2-7; 7 bases are shared with TRBD2. The germline V gene has CDR1 LGHDT and CDR2 YNNKEL (reference sequence). With 2 bases clipped from V and 2 bases from J, the junction kept 9 bases outside the gene matches. This CDR3 spans 16 amino acids. The CDR3 spells CASSQLEGRGAYEQYF. The CDR3 nucleotides are TGTGCCAGCAGCCAACTCGAAGGGAGGGGAGCCTACGAGCAGTACTTC.

The gene calls are TRBV19 and TRBJ2-7, with 8 nucleotides matching TRBD1. The CDR3 covers 13 residues. With 3 bases clipped from V and 9 bases from J, the junction kept 7 bases outside the gene matches. Per germline, CDR1 LNHDA and CDR2 SQIVND (reference sequence). The CDR3 loop reads CASSIGQGPWQYF. CDR3 coding DNA: TGTGCCAGTAGTATTGGACAGGGTCCGTGGCAGTACTTC.

The CDR3 here is CASSSGQGATNEKLFF. CDR3 in DNA: TGTGCCAGCAGTTCCGGACAGGGGGCTACTAATGAAAAACTGTTTTTT. This chain connects TRBV6-5 to TRBJ1-4; 11 bases fit TRBD1. Per the germline V gene, CDR1 is MNHEY and CDR2 is SVGAGI. This CDR3 comprises 16 residues. J was trimmed by 2 bases and V by 4 bases; bases with no gene match: 3.

This chain uses TRBV24-1 with TRBJ2-2; 7 nucleotides align to TRBD2. The junction had 7 bases not matched to a gene; V was cut back by 4 bases and J by 0 bases. CDR1 KGHDR and CDR2 SFDVKD come from the germline V gene. The CDR3 runs 17 residues. The CDR3 is CATSEMSAGANTGELFF. The CDR3 region has the DNA TGTGCCACCAGTGAGATGTCGGCGGGGGCGAACACCGGGGAGCTGTTTTTT.

This chain joins TRBV9 and TRBJ2-1, with 10 positions matching TRBD2. After removal of 10 bases from V and 3 bases from J, the junction contained 13 bases not matched to a gene. The germline V gene encodes CDR1 SGDLS and CDR2 YYNGEE. This CDR3 comprises 16 residues. The CDR3 coding sequence is TGTGCCTCACTCGGTCTAGCGGGGGATTTCTACAATGAGCAGTTCTTC. Its protein product is CASLGLAGDFYNEQFF.

This chain links TRBV2 with TRBJ1-2; D may be TRBD1 (6 bases). Germline V CDR1 and CDR2: SNHLY, FYNNEI. Trimming took 4 bases from V and 2 from J, leaving 8 bases between them. CDR3 size: 13 residues. The CDR3 loop is CASSGTGNYGYTF. CDR3 DNA sequence: TGTGCCAGCAGTGGTACAGGGAACTATGGCTACACCTTC.

The rearrangement uses TRBV28 and TRBJ2-2, with TRBD2 as a possible D gene (5 bases). V lost 2 bases and J 7 bases, leaving 14 bases between the germline ends. The CDR3 totals 15 residues. CDR1 is MDHEN and CDR2 is SYDVKM in the germline V gene. The CDR3 DNA reads TGTGCCAGCAGTTTAGGTACTACCCGGGGCGGGGAGCTGTTTTTT. This translates into CASSLGTTRGGELFF. The variable domain in full, completed from reference TRBV28 and TRBJ2-2, reads DVKVTQSSRYLVKRTGEKVFLECVQDMDHENMFWYRQDPGLGLRLIYFSYDVKMKEKGDIPEGYSVSREKKERFSLILESASTNQTSMYLCASSLGTTRGGELFFGEGSRLTVL.

The V call is TRBV10-1, the J call TRBJ2-5; 7 positions agree with TRBD2. The CDR3 extends over 13 amino acids. Germline values: CDR1 WNHNN, CDR2 SYGVQD (reference sequence). V dropped 4 bases and J dropped 5; count of bases not matched to a gene: 4. The CDR3 DNA reads as TGCGCCAGCAGTGCGGGAGGAGGGGAGACCCAGTACTTC. Protein product: CASSAGGGETQYF.

The chain recombines TRBV6-1 with TRBJ2-3, with D possibly matching TRBD1 (6 bases). Germline V CDR1 and CDR2: MNHNS, SASEGT. V was pared by 2 bases and J by 4 bases, with 13 bases between. The CDR3 contains 15 residues. The CDR3 DNA reads as TGTGCCAGCAGTGAAAGTGGCAGGGGCTCAGATACGCAGTATTTT. Translating it yields CASSESGRGSDTQYF.

The V call is TRBV28, the J call TRBJ1-5; D gene ambiguous. CDR1 MDHEN and CDR2 SYDVKM come from the germline V gene. The germline V and J ends were trimmed by 4 bases and 6 bases, with 7 bases remaining between them. This CDR3 is built from 12 residues. CDR3 residues: CASSSPGQPQHF. As DNA, the CDR3 is TGTGCCAGCAGTTCCCCAGGTCAGCCCCAGCATTTT.

J is TRBJ2-3 and V is TRBV5-1; 10 bases are a match to TRBD2. V gave up 4 bases and J gave up 7 bases; unmatched junction bases: 12. The CDR3 contains 16 residues. Germline V gene lookup returns CDR1 SGHRS and CDR2 YFSETQ. The CDR3 DNA reads as TGCGCCAGCAGCACCGCTATAGCGGGGGGCGTGAATACGCAGTATTTT. Translated, it gives CASSTAIAGGVNTQYF.

The chain has TRBV19 and TRBJ1-2, with D uncertain. Deletions cut 1 base from V and 3 bases from J, with 9 bases between. Germline V gene lookup returns CDR1 LNHDA and CDR2 SQIVND (reference sequence). CDR3 size: 14 residues. CDR3 DNA: TGTGCCAGTAGTATAGGTACCAGTTACTATGGCTACACCTTC. As protein: CASSIGTSYYGYTF.

The chain carries TRBV6-5 and TRBJ2-3; TRBD2 agrees at 8 bases. Trimming took 2 bases from V and 1 from J; bases not matched to a gene: 5. There are 16 residues in the CDR3. Looked up from germline, CDR1 is MNHEY and CDR2 is SVGAGI. CDR3 region: CASSYAGGRGTDTQYF. As DNA, the CDR3 is TGTGCCAGCAGTTACGCGGGGGGCCGGGGCACAGATACGCAGTATTTT.

The chain has TRBV2 and TRBJ2-3; D may be TRBD1 (6 bases). Germline assignment: CDR1 SNHLY and CDR2 FYNNEI. The V gene lost 6 bases and the J gene lost 2 bases, with 12 bases spanning the gap. This CDR3 is 14 amino acids long. Here the CDR3 DNA reads TGTGCCAGCAGCGGACAGTTCACCACAGATACGCAGTATTTT. Translation: CASSGQFTTDTQYF.

The chain carries TRBV11-2 and TRBJ1-4; a possible D gene is TRBD1 (6 bases). Trimming took 5 bases from V and 7 from J, leaving 11 bases between them. The CDR3 runs 13 residues. Germline V gene sequence: CDR1 SGHAT, CDR2 FQNNGV. In DNA form, the CDR3 reads TGTGCCAGCAGCCTCCAGGGGACTGAAAAACTGTTTTTT. Encoded protein: CASSLQGTEKLFF.

The V gene is TRBV28, the J gene TRBJ1-2; 11 positions match TRBD1. V lost 5 bases, J lost 3 bases, and 5 bases stayed unmatched. Per germline, CDR1 MDHEN and CDR2 SYDVKM. The CDR3 is 15 amino acids. Written as DNA, the CDR3 is TGTGCCAGCAGTCCCTGGGACAGGGGGGACTATGGCTACACCTTC. This gives the protein CASSPWDRGDYGYTF.

This clone was found a few times. V is TRBV5-8 and J is TRBJ1-2; D is unclear. Germline V gene sequence: CDR1 SGHTS, CDR2 YDEGEE. The CDR3 runs 14 residues. The V and J ends lost 1 base and 6 bases respectively, with 13 bases between them. CDR3 nucleotides: TGTGCCAGCAGCTTGCGGGAAGACTGGGATGGCTACACCTTC. It codes for CASSLREDWDGYTF.

This clone was seen only once. The chain couples TRBV7-6 to TRBJ1-2, with 11 bases lining up with TRBD1. V shed 5 bases and J 8 bases; nucleotides not matched to a gene: 7. The CDR3 runs 14 residues. CDR1 SGHVS and CDR2 FNYEAQ come from the germline V gene. This chain's CDR3 is CASSTRTGGDGYTF. As DNA, the CDR3 is TGTGCCAGCAGCACCAGGACAGGGGGCGACGGCTACACCTTC.

The chain links TRBV5-1 to TRBJ2-1; TRBD1 agrees at 11 bases. After removal of 7 bases from V and 2 bases from J, the junction contained 8 bases not matched to a gene. Germline CDR1 is SGHRS and CDR2 is YFSETQ. The CDR3 length is 16 residues. The CDR3 region is CASRGTGGAPYNEQFF. As DNA, the CDR3 is TGCGCCAGCCGGGGGACAGGGGGGGCCCCCTACAATGAGCAGTTCTTC.

This clone was seen only once. V usage is TRBV28 and J usage is TRBJ2-7; D is possibly TRBD1 (7 bases). Germline-derived CDR1 and CDR2 are MDHEN and SYDVKM. The CDR3 runs to 21 residues. The V gene lost 4 bases and the J gene lost 3 bases, with 34 bases spanning the gap. The DNA of the CDR3 is TGTGCCAGCAGTTCATCCCAGGACAGGTACCTTCTCTCGGACTATTACTACGAGCAGTACTTC. This sequence encodes CASSSSQDRYLLSDYYYEQYF.